These 32 T cell receptor beta chains share one sample of origin, sequenced in a study of blood T cell repertoires in COVID-19. Assay used: immunoSEQ multiplex PCR; TCRdb lists only in-frame clones, some missing. The sample includes 150,000 or so clones, 75% to 85% of them seen just once. The sample comprised peripheral blood. These receptors all stem from a man aged 55 to 70 with active or convalescent COVID-19.

The rearrangement uses TRBV30 and TRBJ1-5; a possible D gene is TRBD1 (5 bases). With 1 base removed from V and 2 bases from J, the gap between germline ends came to 6 bases. The CDR3 sequence is 13 residues long. Germline loops: CDR1 GTSNPN, CDR2 SVGIG (reference sequence). CDR3 DNA: TGTGCCTGGAGTGCGGGGGGCAATCAGCCCCAGCATTTT. Translated, it gives CAWSAGGNQPQHF.

V is TRBV30 and J is TRBJ1-5; the match to TRBD1 covers 7 bases. The CDR3 runs 13 residues. Trimming took 2 bases from V and 5 from J; bases not matched to a gene: 3. The germline gives CDR1 GTSNPN, CDR2 SVGIG (reference sequence). In DNA, the CDR3 is TGTGCCTGGAGTTTTCAGGGGGATCAGCCCCAGCATTTT. It encodes CAWSFQGDQPQHF. Drawing the rest from reference TRBV30 and TRBJ1-5, the complete variable domain is SQTIHQWPATLVQPVGSPLSLECTVEGTSNPNLYWYRQAAGRGLQLLFYSVGIGQISSEVPQNLSASRPQDRQFILSSKKLLLSDSGFYLCAWSFQGDQPQHFGDGTRLSIL.

This rearrangement joins TRBV7-9 to TRBJ1-1, with a tentative D call TRBD1 (5 bases). V was trimmed by 2 bases and J by 4 bases, leaving 14 bases between them. This CDR3 is 15 amino acids long. Germline V gene sequence: CDR1 SEHNR, CDR2 FQNEAQ (reference sequence). The CDR3 spells CASSLFSAGFTEAFF. CDR3 DNA sequence: TGTGCCAGCAGCTTATTCTCGGCAGGGTTCACTGAAGCTTTCTTT.

This chain links TRBV12-3 or TRBV12-4 with TRBJ1-2; D is unclear. CDR3 length: 11 residues. Trimming cost V 5 bases and J 6 bases, with 7 bases left between them. In DNA, the CDR3 is TGTGCCAGCAGTCTGGGAGATGGCTACACCTTC. As protein: CASSLGDGYTF.

The rearrangement uses TRBV11-3 and TRBJ2-3; D perhaps matches TRBD2 (5 bases). Germline assignment: CDR1 SGHNT and CDR2 YENEEA. The CDR3 totals 14 residues. V lost 1 base and J lost 4, with 9 bases in between. CDR3 nucleotides: TGTGCCAGCAGCTTAGGTGGGAGCTCAGATACGCAGTATTTT. This translates into CASSLGGSSDTQYF.

V gene TRBV28 combines with J gene TRBJ2-1, with 7 bases matching TRBD2. In germline, CDR1 is MDHEN, CDR2 SYDVKM. This CDR3 region has 15 residues. V trimming: 6 bases; J trimming: 4 bases; junction bases outside the gene matches: 9. The CDR3 loop is CASRRPREWYNEQFF. CDR3 in DNA: TGTGCCAGCAGACGCCCGCGGGAGTGGTACAATGAGCAGTTCTTC.

The CDR3 DNA sequence: TGTGCCAGCAGCGGGGCCCCCCTCGTTTATCAGCCCCAGCATTTT. It specifies CASSGAPLVYQPQHF. J is TRBJ1-5 and V is TRBV7-2, with D possibly being TRBD1 (5 bases). Trimming left V 5 bases short and J 5 bases short, with 16 bases between. Germline V gene lookup returns CDR1 SGHTA and CDR2 FQGNSA. The CDR3 is 15 amino acids.

This clone was seen once. V gene TRBV27 combines with J gene TRBJ2-1, with 13 bases lining up with TRBD2. The CDR3 consists of 15 residues. Per germline, CDR1 MNHEY and CDR2 SMNVEV (reference sequence). Germline trimming cut 9 bases from V and 3 bases from J; bases unmatched to any gene: 5. CDR3 residues: CASYGTSGNYNEQFF. CDR3 sequence (DNA): TGTGCCAGTTATGGGACTAGCGGGAACTACAATGAGCAGTTCTTC.

The rearrangement joins TRBV19 to TRBJ2-1, with D unresolved. The CDR3 totals 15 residues. Germline CDR1 reads LNHDA; CDR2 reads SQIVND (reference sequence). V was trimmed by 2 bases and J by 5 bases, leaving 13 bases between them. CDR3 residues: CASSIPWRWNNEQFF. The CDR3 bases are TGTGCCAGTAGTATACCCTGGCGGTGGAACAATGAGCAGTTCTTC.

The J gene is TRBJ1-1, the V gene TRBV4-3; the D is unclear. CDR3 length: 13 residues. Trimming stripped 0 bases from V and 6 bases from J, with 8 bases between. Germline loops: CDR1 LGHNA, CDR2 YSLEER. CDR3 loop: CASSQDTEAEAFF. CDR3 in DNA: TGCGCCAGCAGCCAAGATACGGAGGCTGAAGCTTTCTTT.

This chain links TRBV19 with TRBJ2-7, with a tentative D call TRBD1 (5 bases). The CDR3 totals 15 residues. Deletions cut 2 bases from V and 2 bases from J, with 13 bases between. Germline-derived CDR1 and CDR2 are LNHDA and SQIVND (reference sequence). In nucleotides, the CDR3 is TGTGCCAGTAGTATATTTGCTTTAGGGGCCTACGAGCAGTACTTC. Protein sequence: CASSIFALGAYEQYF.

The rearrangement uses TRBV27 and TRBJ2-7; weak D call: TRBD1 (6 bases). The CDR3 sequence is 14 residues long. V lost 9 bases, J lost 7 bases, and 22 bases lay in between. In germline, CDR1 is MNHEY, CDR2 SMNVEV (reference sequence). CDR3 amino acids: CARLLTGTPGEQYF. CDR3 sequence (DNA): TGTGCCAGACTCCTTACCGGGACACCGGGGGAGCAGTACTTC.

This clone was found once. The chain has TRBV19 and TRBJ1-4, with 9 positions matching TRBD1. Germline V gene lookup returns CDR1 LNHDA and CDR2 SQIVND (reference sequence). V was clipped by 4 bases and J by 0 bases; unmatched bases: 6. This CDR3 is built from 17 residues. The CDR3 nucleotides are TGTGCCAGTAGTACCCGGACAGGGGCCGCAACTAATGAAAAACTGTTTTTT. Amino acid sequence: CASSTRTGAATNEKLFF.

This rearrangement joins TRBV27 to TRBJ2-3; the D is unclear. CDR3 length equals 14 residues. The germline CDR1 and CDR2 sequences are MNHEY and SMNVEV (reference sequence). With 3 bases removed from V and 0 bases from J, the gap between germline ends came to 7 bases. CDR3 DNA sequence: TGTGCCAGCAGTTTTGGCTTTAGCACAGATACGCAGTATTTT. It translates to CASSFGFSTDTQYF.

This chain links TRBV7-8 with TRBJ2-2, with TRBD1 matching over 10 bases. With 5 bases clipped from V and 13 bases from J, the junction kept 7 bases outside the gene matches. The length of the CDR3 is 13 residues. Looked up from germline, CDR1 is SGHVS and CDR2 is FQNEAQ. CDR3 sequence (DNA): TGTGCCAGCAGCAGGGGACAGGGGATTTGGCTGTTTTTT. Protein product: CASSRGQGIWLFF.

J is TRBJ1-2 and V is TRBV4-3, with D unresolved. The CDR3 loop spans 14 amino acids. Germline lookup yields CDR1 LGHNA and CDR2 YSLEER. V shed 1 base and J shed 7 bases, with 13 bases lying between them. As DNA, the CDR3 is TGCGCCAGCAGCCAAGGACCAGGTCACGGTGGCTACACCTTC. Its translation is CASSQGPGHGGYTF.

V and J are TRBV29-1 and TRBJ1-2; 9 bases match TRBD1. The J segment lost 4 bases and the V segment lost 6 bases, leaving 9 bases of the junction unmatched. This CDR3 is built from 14 residues. CDR1 and CDR2 (germline): SQVTM, ANQGSEA. The CDR3 bases are TGCAGCGTACGGACAGGGGCCGGATTCTATGGCTACACCTTC. This codes for CSVRTGAGFYGYTF.

The J gene is TRBJ2-7, the V gene TRBV11-3; a weak D match, TRBD1 (6 bases). The CDR3 contains 15 residues. The V end was cut by 2 bases, the J end by 3 bases, with 14 bases between. Germline V lookup: CDR1 SGHNT, CDR2 YENEEA. CDR3: CASSLWTAEDYEQYF. CDR3 sequence (DNA): TGTGCCAGCAGCTTATGGACAGCCGAAGACTACGAGCAGTACTTC.

The sample holds many counts of this clone. The rearrangement uses TRBV29-1 and TRBJ1-2, with TRBD1 matching 7 bases. From germline, CDR1 is SQVTM and CDR2 ANQGSEA. V trimming: 6 bases; J trimming: 0 bases; junction bases outside the gene matches: 4. The CDR3 is made up of 13 amino acids. CDR3 protein: CSVGQSTNYGYTF. CDR3 coding DNA: TGCAGCGTGGGACAGTCCACTAACTATGGCTACACCTTC.

CDR3 sequence (DNA): TGCAGTGCTAGTCTACAGGGGTTGATGAACACTGAAGCTTTCTTT. Its protein is CSASLQGLMNTEAFF. V usage is TRBV20-1 and J usage is TRBJ1-1; TRBD1 aligns across 7 bases. The CDR3 contains 15 residues. The junction had 7 bases not matched to a gene; V was cut back by 3 bases and J by 0 bases. The germline CDR1 and CDR2 sequences are DFQATT and SNEGSKA (reference sequence).

The sample holds a few counts of this clone. V and J are TRBV5-4 and TRBJ2-5; TRBD1 matches 9 bases. Germline V lookup: CDR1 SGHNT, CDR2 YYREEE (reference sequence). The J segment lost 7 bases and the V segment lost 10 bases, leaving 11 bases of the junction unmatched. This CDR3 has 13 residues. DNA for the CDR3: TGTGCCGCGGGACAGGGTATGAAAGGGACCCAGTACTTC. Its translation: CAAGQGMKGTQYF.

The gene calls are TRBV23-1 and TRBJ2-3; TRBD2 aligns across 8 bases. TRBV23-1 is an open reading frame whose function is uncertain. The CDR3 contains 18 residues. Trimming at V came to 0 bases and at J to 4 bases, leaving 12 bases not matched to a gene. CDR3 sequence: CASSQSPQTSEDADTQYF. In DNA, the CDR3 is TGCGCCAGCAGTCAATCGCCTCAGACTAGCGAGGATGCAGATACGCAGTATTTT.

The chain has TRBV10-3 and TRBJ2-1; TRBD2 matches at 8 bases. Per the germline V gene, CDR1 is ENHRY and CDR2 is SYGVKD. V shed 4 bases, J shed 7 bases, and the junction held 6 bases outside the gene matches. This CDR3 has 14 amino acids. In DNA form, the CDR3 reads TGTGCCATCAGTGCCCGGGAGGGGGGGAATGAGCAGTTCTTC. Protein product: CAISAREGGNEQFF.

V usage is TRBV7-2 and J usage is TRBJ2-7; 9 bases are shared with TRBD1. The germline V gene has CDR1 SGHTA and CDR2 FQGNSA. The CDR3 covers 15 residues. Losses at the gene ends were 8 bases for V and 1 base for J; bases not matched to a gene: 9. The CDR3: CASCLGQGFSYEQYF. In nucleotides, the CDR3 is TGTGCCAGCTGCCTTGGACAGGGGTTTTCCTACGAGCAGTACTTC.

V and J are TRBV19 and TRBJ1-6; the D gene is possibly TRBD1 (6 bases). Looked up from germline, CDR1 is LNHDA and CDR2 is SQIVND (reference sequence). The V gene lost 5 bases and the J gene lost 8 bases, with 10 bases spanning the gap. This CDR3 contains 13 residues. The CDR3 coding sequence is TGTGCCAGTAGTCGCAGGGGCGATTCACCCCTCCACTTT. It codes for CASSRRGDSPLHF.

The chain is built from TRBV7-9 and TRBJ2-7, with TRBD2 matching over 8 bases. CDR3 length: 13 amino acids. V shed 5 bases and J 5 bases; nucleotides not matched to a gene: 5. CDR1 and CDR2 from the germline V gene are SEHNR and FQNEAQ (reference sequence). CDR3 amino acids: CASSPSAGDEQYF. The CDR3 bases are TGTGCCAGCAGCCCTTCAGCGGGAGACGAGCAGTACTTC.

The rearrangement links TRBV28 to TRBJ1-5, with 8 nucleotides matching TRBD1. This CDR3 contains 16 residues. With 2 bases clipped from V and 1 base from J, the junction kept 4 bases outside the gene matches. Per the germline V gene, CDR1 is MDHEN and CDR2 is SYDVKM. CDR3 coding DNA: TGTGCCAGCAGTTTAGGGACAGGACCAAGCAATCAGCCCCAGCATTTT. Translating it yields CASSLGTGPSNQPQHF.

To note about this clone: Other DNA sequences in this specimen translate into the identical CDR3. Here the CDR3 DNA reads TGTGCCAGCAGCGTAGGCAGGGGCACAGATACGCAGTATTTT. Translation gives CASSVGRGTDTQYF. The chain has TRBV9 and TRBJ2-3, with D maybe TRBD1 (5 bases). V was shortened by 0 bases and J by 1 base, with 6 bases between the two germline ends. Germline V gene sequence: CDR1 SGDLS, CDR2 YYNGEE. The CDR3 runs 14 residues.

The chain employs TRBV28 and TRBJ1-6, with TRBD1 matching over 7 bases. The CDR3 has 18 amino acids. Germline V gene sequence: CDR1 MDHEN, CDR2 SYDVKM. Trimming cost V 4 bases and J 0 bases; bases outside gene matches: 9. CDR3 DNA sequence: TGTGCCAGCAGTTCCACACGGGACAGCGGCTCCTATAATTCACCCCTCCACTTT. This sequence encodes CASSSTRDSGSYNSPLHF.

This rearrangement joins TRBV6-6 to TRBJ2-7; 11 bases map to TRBD1. V shed 6 bases, J shed 0 bases, and the junction held 1 base outside the gene matches. Germline V CDR1 and CDR2: MNHNY, SVGAGI (reference sequence). The CDR3 sequence is 14 residues long. CDR3 nucleotides: TGTGCCAGCAGGGGGACAGGGGGCTCCTACGAGCAGTACTTC. Translated: CASRGTGGSYEQYF.

The chain is built from TRBV28 and TRBJ2-1, with 12 bases aligning to TRBD1. V trimming: 1 base; J trimming: 4 bases; junction bases outside the gene matches: 17. Looked up from germline, CDR1 is MDHEN and CDR2 is SYDVKM. The CDR3 consists of 21 residues. The CDR3 is CASSLFLAGQGAHSYYNEQFF. DNA for the CDR3: TGTGCCAGCAGTTTATTCTTAGCGGGACAGGGGGCTCACTCATATTACAATGAGCAGTTCTTC.

This chain joins TRBV5-1 and TRBJ2-6, with 7 bases matching TRBD1. Germline V gene data show CDR1 as SGHRS and CDR2 as YFSETQ. The trim removed 2 bases at V and 0 bases at J, leaving 2 bases unmatched. CDR3 size: 16 residues. The CDR3: CASSLRTGSGANVLTF. The CDR3 bases are TGCGCCAGCAGCTTAAGGACAGGCTCTGGGGCCAACGTCCTGACTTTC.